This T cell receptor beta chain was sequenced during a study of blood T cell repertoires in COVID-19. TCRdb's table, derived via immunoSEQ multiplex PCR, lists solely in-frame clones and lacks some. The sample lists 250,000 to 350,000 clones; more than 90% were seen once. V was shortened by 5 bases and J by 4 bases, with 10 bases between the two germline ends. Germline-derived CDR1 and CDR2 are SGHNT and YENEEA. The CDR3 covers 13 residues. The sequencing sample was made of PBMCs or T cells enriched from blood (not recorded which). The receptor was isolated from a man aged 60 to 69 who had recovered from COVID-19. This chain joins TRBV11-3 and TRBJ2-3, with D maybe TRBD1 (6 bases). The CDR3 sequence is CASSTGQSDTQYF. The CDR3 nucleotides are TGTGCCAGCAGCACTGGACAGTCAGATACGCAGTATTTT.